Listed below are T cell receptor beta chains from one sample, sequenced in a study of early T cells in non-severe SARS-CoV-2 infection. TCRdb analysed the 5' RACE reads with MiXCR anew, one entry per CDR3 protein. The sample carries 68,000 or so distinct CDR3 sequences, 9.5% to 15% recorded once. Sequencing used whole blood. The receptors originated from an adult who was a healthcare worker with PCR-confirmed SARS-CoV-2 infection or an uninfected control (not recorded which). The CDR3 runs from the conserved cysteine through the conserved F or W. The D gene is left open where the match is weak. A row's size may be missing; if present it is once, few, many or a size class.

>TRBJ2-1|many|-|TRBV12-3/TRBV12-4
TGTGCCAGCAGCTCAACCTCGCGGGGCACCCAACAAAAGGAGCAGTTCTTC
CASSSTSRGTQQKEQFF
>TRBJ2-3|-|-|TRBV30
TGTGCCTGGAGTGGGGGCAGGGGTGCAGATACGCAGTATTTT
CAWSGGRGADTQYF
>TRBJ2-2|few|-|TRBV7-2
TGTGCCAGCCGCCTTGGCGGGGCTGGCGGGGAGCTGTTTTTT
CASRLGGAGGELFF
>TRBJ1-2|few|TRBD1|TRBV20-1
TGCAGTGCAGAAGGGGACAGGGGCGGCTACACCTTC
CSAEGDRGGYTF
>TRBJ2-1|few|-|TRBV6-1
TGTGCCAGCAGTTCTCCGGGCATACGTGAAGAGCAGTTCTTC
CASSSPGIREEQFF
>TRBJ2-3|many|-|TRBV6-2/TRBV6-3
TGTGCCAGCAGAAAGGACCGGGGTACGCAGTATTTT
CASRKDRGTQYF
>TRBJ2-1|-|TRBD2|TRBV5-1
TGCGCCAGCAGCTTGGCAGGGACTAAGCAGTTCTTC
CASSLAGTKQFF
>TRBJ2-2|-|-|TRBV2
TGTGCCAGCAAGGACACCGGGGAGCTGTTTTTT
CASKDTGELFF
>TRBJ1-6|many|-|TRBV4-3
TGCGCCAGCAGCCAAGATCTAGTATATCTAATCTATAATTCACCCCTCCACTTT
CASSQDLVYLIYNSPLHF
>TRBJ1-1|-|-|TRBV3-1
TGTGCCAGCAGCCATTCGGTGAACACTGAAGCTTTCTTT
CASSHSVNTEAFF
>TRBJ1-1|few|TRBD1|TRBV7-9
TGTGCCAGCAGCTGGGGACAGGGGATCCCTGAAGCTTTCTTT
CASSWGQGIPEAFF
>TRBJ2-1|few|-|TRBV29-1
TGCAGCGTGACAGACTACAATGAGCAGTTCTTC
CSVTDYNEQFF
>TRBJ2-1|many|-|TRBV29-1
TGCAGCGTTGTAACCCAGGGCCTTCCAGATGAGCAGTTCTTC
CSVVTQGLPDEQFF
>TRBJ1-2|-|-|TRBV28
TGTGCCAGCAGATCACCCCTTCTTAATGGCTACACCTTC
CASRSPLLNGYTF
>TRBJ1-1|many|TRBD1|TRBV11-2
TGTGCCAGCAGCCACGGGACAGGCAGGAACACTGAAGCTTTCTTT
CASSHGTGRNTEAFF
>TRBJ1-6|few|-|TRBV18
TGTGCCAGCTCACCTTCTGAGATCCCGAATTCACCCCTCCACTTT
CASSPSEIPNSPLHF
>TRBJ2-5|-|TRBD2|TRBV11-2
TGTGCCAGCAGCCTGGGACTAGCGGACCAAGAGACCCAGTACTTC
CASSLGLADQETQYF
>TRBJ2-3|-|-|TRBV4-3
TGCGCCAGCAGCTTCAGACCGGAGAGCACAGATACGCAGTATTTT
CASSFRPESTDTQYF
>TRBJ2-7|few|-|TRBV9
TGTGCCAGCAGCCCAGGAACCCGGTTCGCCTCCTACGAGCAGTACTTC
CASSPGTRFASYEQYF
>TRBJ1-5|many|-|TRBV7-8
TGTGCCAGCAGCTTCCAGGGCCTTAGCAATCAGCCCCAGCATTTT
CASSFQGLSNQPQHF
>TRBJ2-5|many|-|TRBV7-9
TGTGCCAGCAGCTCGCGGACCCAAGAGACCCAGTACTTC
CASSSRTQETQYF
>TRBJ2-7|-|-|TRBV11-2
TGTGCCAGCAGCCTGGGGGCGCACAGGGGTAAGGGGGGCGAGCAGTACTTC
CASSLGAHRGKGGEQYF
>TRBJ2-1|-|-|TRBV15
TGTGCCACCAGCAGAGTGGCGGGCGTAAGCAATGAGCAGTTCTTC
CATSRVAGVSNEQFF
>TRBJ2-3|few|-|TRBV29-1
TGCAGCGTTGGAGTCGCTGATACGCAGTATTTT
CSVGVADTQYF
>TRBJ2-3|-|-|TRBV7-9
TGTGCCAGCAGCTTATTTGGGGGAGGACCTAGCACAGATACGCAGTATTTT
CASSLFGGGPSTDTQYF
>TRBJ1-1|many|-|TRBV12-2
TGTGCAAGTCGCCCGAACTTGACAGAGTCCGAAATGAACACTGAAGCTTTCTTT
CASRPNLTESEMNTEAFF
>TRBJ2-5|many|-|TRBV2
TGTGCCAGCACCGAATATGGGCTGGGAGAGACCCAGTACTTC
CASTEYGLGETQYF
>TRBJ2-3|-|-|TRBV30
TGTGCCTGGAGTGTGCGGCGGGGCACAGATACGCAGTATTTT
CAWSVRRGTDTQYF
>TRBJ1-1|-|-|TRBV12-3/TRBV12-4
TGTGCCAGCAGTTGGGGACCGACGAACACTGAAGCTTTCTTT
CASSWGPTNTEAFF
>TRBJ2-3|few|-|TRBV6-5
TGTGCCAGCTGGAACACAGATACGCAGTATTTT
CASWNTDTQYF
>TRBJ2-3|-|TRBD1|TRBV6-2/TRBV6-3
TGTGCCAGCAGTGTAGGACAGGGGTTCACAGATACGCAGTATTTT
CASSVGQGFTDTQYF
>TRBJ1-1|few|TRBD1|TRBV20-1
TGCAGTGTCAGAGGGGGACAGGGGAACACTGAAGCTTTCTTT
CSVRGGQGNTEAFF
>TRBJ1-1|-|-|TRBV12-3/TRBV12-4
TGTGCCAGCAGTTTCTTGGACAGCCGCACTGAAGCTTTCTTT
CASSFLDSRTEAFF
>TRBJ1-3|many|-|TRBV6-5
TGTGCCAGCAGCCGGACATCATCTGGAAACACCATATATTTT
CASSRTSSGNTIYF
>TRBJ1-2|few|-|TRBV30
TGTGCCTGGAGCTTGGACAGATCGAGCGGTGCCCATGGCTACACCTTC
CAWSLDRSSGAHGYTF
>TRBJ1-1|few|-|TRBV30
TGTGCCTGGAGTGTACAAGGAGGGGCGAACACTGAAGCTTTCTTT
CAWSVQGGANTEAFF
>TRBJ2-5|few|-|TRBV6-5
TGTGCCACCCGTCTTTCAACAGAGACCCAGTACTTC
CATRLSTETQYF
>TRBJ1-1|-|-|TRBV5-1
TGCGCCAGCAGCTTGGGGAACAGGGAAGGCACTGAAGCTTTCTTT
CASSLGNREGTEAFF
>TRBJ2-2|-|TRBD2|TRBV27
TGTGCCAGCAGCTCTAGCGGGGCGAACACCGGGGAGCTGTTTTTT
CASSSSGANTGELFF
>TRBJ1-2|few|-|TRBV18
TGTGCCAGCTCACGACTTGTGGAAGGCTACACCTTC
CASSRLVEGYTF
>TRBJ2-7|few|-|TRBV11-2
TGTGCCAGCAGCCCCCGGACAAATTCCTACGAGCAGTACTTC
CASSPRTNSYEQYF
>TRBJ2-7|-|-|TRBV30
TGTGCCTGGAGTGGGGGACAAAAGCAGTACTTC
CAWSGGQKQYF
>TRBJ1-1|-|-|TRBV7-9
TGTGCCAGCAGCTCCATGAACACTGAAGCTTTCTTT
CASSSMNTEAFF
>TRBJ2-1|many|-|TRBV6-6
TGTGCCAGCAGAAATGATATACTAGAGCGCGAGCAGTTCTTC
CASRNDILEREQFF
>TRBJ2-4|many|-|TRBV29-1
TGCAGCGTTGTAGACCTAGCCAAAAACATTCAGTACTTC
CSVVDLAKNIQYF
>TRBJ2-2|once|-|TRBV7-9
TGTGCCAGCAGCTTATTGAGCGACACCGGGGAGCTGTTTTTT
CASSLLSDTGELFF
>TRBJ1-2|many|-|TRBV2
TGTGCCAGCAGGCGGACGGGAAACTATGGCTACACCTTC
CASRRTGNYGYTF
>TRBJ1-1|-|-|TRBV14
TGTGCCAGCAGCCAGGTGGTAGGAACCAACTCGCGGGCTTTCTTT
CASSQVVGTNSRAFF
>TRBJ1-5|-|TRBD1|TRBV7-9
TGTGCCAGCAGCTCTGACAGGGCGGATCAGCCCCAGCATTTT
CASSSDRADQPQHF
>TRBJ1-4|-|-|TRBV11-2
TGTGCCAGCAGCTTAGCGCGTGAAAAACTGTTTTTT
CASSLAREKLFF
>TRBJ1-5|few|-|TRBV7-9
TGTGCCAGCAGCTTAGGGAAAACAGGGAGACGTTACCAGCCCCAGCATTTT
CASSLGKTGRRYQPQHF
>TRBJ2-1|few|-|TRBV10-2
TGCGCCAGCAGTTTAGGCAGGAACAATGAGCAGTTCTTC
CASSLGRNNEQFF
>TRBJ2-1|many|TRBD2|TRBV5-1
TGCGCCAGCAGCCACGGGACTAACCCGGGGTACAATGAGCAGTTCTTC
CASSHGTNPGYNEQFF
>TRBJ1-6|-|-|TRBV27
TGTGCCAGCAGTTTAGAGGGCAGAGGCTCCTATAATTCACCCCTCCACTTT
CASSLEGRGSYNSPLHF
>TRBJ2-3|many|TRBD2|TRBV20-1
TGCAGTGCGTCAGCGGGGGTAGGGACAGATACGCAGTATTTT
CSASAGVGTDTQYF
>TRBJ1-5|many|TRBD1|TRBV12-3/TRBV12-4
TGTGCCAGCAGTTTAGTGGCCGGGACAGGGGAGTATAGCAATCAGCCCCAGCATTTT
CASSLVAGTGEYSNQPQHF
>TRBJ2-6|many|-|TRBV19
TGTGCCAGTAGCGCGCGGGCAGGGACAAGCTCTGGGGCCAACGTCCTGACTTTC
CASSARAGTSSGANVLTF
>TRBJ1-1|many|-|TRBV6-5
TGTGCCAGCAGTTTGGTCCGTGACACTGAAGCTTTCTTT
CASSLVRDTEAFF
>TRBJ1-5|many|-|TRBV12-3/TRBV12-4
TGTGCCAGCAGTTTAAGAGGGGCCTCTAATCAGCCCCAGCATTTT
CASSLRGASNQPQHF